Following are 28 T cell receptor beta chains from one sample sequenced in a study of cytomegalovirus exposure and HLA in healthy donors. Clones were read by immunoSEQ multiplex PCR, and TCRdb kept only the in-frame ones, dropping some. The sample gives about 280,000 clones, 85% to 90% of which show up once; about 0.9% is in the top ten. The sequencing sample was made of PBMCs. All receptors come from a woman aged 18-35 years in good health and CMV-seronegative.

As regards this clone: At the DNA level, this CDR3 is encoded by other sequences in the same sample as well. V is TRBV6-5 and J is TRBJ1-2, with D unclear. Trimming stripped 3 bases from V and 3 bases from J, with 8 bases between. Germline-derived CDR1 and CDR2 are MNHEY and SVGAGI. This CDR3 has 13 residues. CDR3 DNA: TGTGCCAGCAGTTATGGCGGCTACTATGGCTACACCTTC. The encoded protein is CASSYGGYYGYTF.

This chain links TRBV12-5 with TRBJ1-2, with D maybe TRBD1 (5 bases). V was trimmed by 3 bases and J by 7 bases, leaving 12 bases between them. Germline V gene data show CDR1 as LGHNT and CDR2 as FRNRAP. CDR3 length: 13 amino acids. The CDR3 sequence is CASGFGGSSGYTF. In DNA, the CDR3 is TGTGCTAGTGGTTTTGGGGGGTCATCTGGCTACACCTTC.

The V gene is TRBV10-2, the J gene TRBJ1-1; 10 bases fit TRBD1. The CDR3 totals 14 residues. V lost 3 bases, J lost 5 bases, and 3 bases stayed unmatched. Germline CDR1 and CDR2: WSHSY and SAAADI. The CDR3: CASSDRDRGTEAFF. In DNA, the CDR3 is TGCGCCAGCAGTGATAGGGACAGGGGTACTGAAGCTTTCTTT.

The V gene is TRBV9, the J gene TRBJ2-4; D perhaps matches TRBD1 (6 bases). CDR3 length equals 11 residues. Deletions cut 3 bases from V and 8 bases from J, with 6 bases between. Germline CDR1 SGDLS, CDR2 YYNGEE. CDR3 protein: CASSAGDIQYF. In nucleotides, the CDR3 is TGTGCCAGCAGCGCAGGGGACATTCAGTACTTC. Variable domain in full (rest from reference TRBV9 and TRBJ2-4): DSGVTQTPKHLITATGQRVTLRCSPRSGDLSVYWYQQSLDQGLQFLIQYYNGEERAKGNILERFSAQQFPDLHSELNLSSLELGDSALYFCASSAGDIQYFGAGTRLSVL.

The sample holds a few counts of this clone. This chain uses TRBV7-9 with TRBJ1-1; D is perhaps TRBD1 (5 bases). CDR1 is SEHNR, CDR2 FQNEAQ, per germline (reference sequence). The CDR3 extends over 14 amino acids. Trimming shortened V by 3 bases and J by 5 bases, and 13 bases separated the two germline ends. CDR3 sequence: CASSFSGAGTEAFF. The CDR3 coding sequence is TGTGCCAGCAGCTTCAGTGGGGCGGGGACTGAAGCTTTCTTT. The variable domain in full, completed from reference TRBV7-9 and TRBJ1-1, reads DTGVSQNPRHKITKRGQNVTFRCDPISEHNRLYWYRQTLGQGPEFLTYFQNEAQLEKSRLLSDRFSAERPKGSFSTLEIQRTEQGDSAMYLCASSFSGAGTEAFFGQGTRLTVV.

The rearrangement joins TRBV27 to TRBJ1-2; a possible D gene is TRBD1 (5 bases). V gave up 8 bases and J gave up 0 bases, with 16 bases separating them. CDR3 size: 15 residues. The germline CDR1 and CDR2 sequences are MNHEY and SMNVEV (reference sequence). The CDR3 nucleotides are TGTGCCAGCCGGGGGGGGAGGGACGCTAACTATGGCTACACCTTC. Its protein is CASRGGRDANYGYTF.

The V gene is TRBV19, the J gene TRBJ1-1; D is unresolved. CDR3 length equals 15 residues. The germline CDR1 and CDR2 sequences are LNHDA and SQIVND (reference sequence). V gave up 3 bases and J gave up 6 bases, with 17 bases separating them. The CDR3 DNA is TGTGCCAGTAGTATTACCTTGCCTGTTACAGCTGAAGCTTTCTTT. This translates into CASSITLPVTAEAFF.

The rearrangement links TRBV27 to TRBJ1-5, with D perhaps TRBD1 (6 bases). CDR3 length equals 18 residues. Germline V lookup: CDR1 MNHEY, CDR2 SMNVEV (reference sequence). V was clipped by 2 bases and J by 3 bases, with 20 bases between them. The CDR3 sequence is CASSLKGRGRGNNQPQHF. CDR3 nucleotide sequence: TGTGCCAGCAGTTTAAAAGGCCGAGGAAGGGGGAACAATCAGCCCCAGCATTTT.

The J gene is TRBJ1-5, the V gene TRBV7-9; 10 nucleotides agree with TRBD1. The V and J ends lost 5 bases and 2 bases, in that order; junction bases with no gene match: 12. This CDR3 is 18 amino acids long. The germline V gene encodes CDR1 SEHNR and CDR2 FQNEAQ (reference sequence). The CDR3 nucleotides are TGTGCCAGCAGCAAAGCCTGGGACAGGGGTTTGGGCAATCAGCCCCAGCATTTT. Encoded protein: CASSKAWDRGLGNQPQHF.

CDR3 protein: CASSLLQEAFF. For the CDR3, the DNA is TGTGCCAGCAGTTTGTTACAGGAAGCTTTCTTT. The genes are TRBV28 and TRBJ1-1; D remains ambiguous. CDR1 is MDHEN, CDR2 SYDVKM, per germline. Trimming removed 3 bases at V and 8 bases at J, with 7 bases between. The CDR3 runs to 11 residues.

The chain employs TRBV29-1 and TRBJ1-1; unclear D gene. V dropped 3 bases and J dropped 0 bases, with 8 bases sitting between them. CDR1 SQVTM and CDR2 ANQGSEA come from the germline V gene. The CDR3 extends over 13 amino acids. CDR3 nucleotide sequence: TGCAGCGTTGACCCGCGTATGAACACTGAAGCTTTCTTT. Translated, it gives CSVDPRMNTEAFF.

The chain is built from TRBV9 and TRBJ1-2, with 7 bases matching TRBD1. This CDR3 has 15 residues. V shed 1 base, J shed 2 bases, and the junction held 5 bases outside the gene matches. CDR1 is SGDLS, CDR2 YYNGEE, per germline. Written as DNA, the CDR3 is TGTGCCAGCAGCGTAACAGGGGACCACAACTATGGCTACACCTTC. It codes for CASSVTGDHNYGYTF.

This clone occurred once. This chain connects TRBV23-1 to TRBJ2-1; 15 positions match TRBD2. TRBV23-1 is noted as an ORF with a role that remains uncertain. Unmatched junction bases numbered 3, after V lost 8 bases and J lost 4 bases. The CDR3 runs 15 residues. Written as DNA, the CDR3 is TGCGCCAGCGGACTAGCGGGAGGGCCGTACAATGAGCAGTTCTTC. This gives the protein CASGLAGGPYNEQFF.

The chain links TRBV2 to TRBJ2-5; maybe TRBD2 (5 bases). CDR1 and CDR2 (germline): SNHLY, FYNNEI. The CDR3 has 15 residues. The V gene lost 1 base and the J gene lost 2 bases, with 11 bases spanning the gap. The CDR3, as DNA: TGTGCCAGCAGTGAAGGGACTTCAAATCAAGAGACCCAGTACTTC. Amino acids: CASSEGTSNQETQYF.

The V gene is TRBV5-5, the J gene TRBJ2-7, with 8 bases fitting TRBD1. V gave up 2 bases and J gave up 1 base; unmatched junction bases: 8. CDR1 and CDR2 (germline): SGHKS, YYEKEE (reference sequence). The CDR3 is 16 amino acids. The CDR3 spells CASSFGDRLSSYEQYF. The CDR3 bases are TGTGCCAGCAGCTTCGGGGACAGGCTCAGTTCCTACGAGCAGTACTTC.

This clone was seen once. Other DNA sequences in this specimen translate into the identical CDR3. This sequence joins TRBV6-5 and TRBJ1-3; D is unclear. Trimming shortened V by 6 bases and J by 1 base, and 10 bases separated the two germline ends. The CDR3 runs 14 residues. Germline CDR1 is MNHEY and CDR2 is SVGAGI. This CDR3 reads CASSLSGSGNTIYF. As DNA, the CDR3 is TGTGCCAGCAGCCTAAGTGGTTCTGGAAACACCATATATTTT.

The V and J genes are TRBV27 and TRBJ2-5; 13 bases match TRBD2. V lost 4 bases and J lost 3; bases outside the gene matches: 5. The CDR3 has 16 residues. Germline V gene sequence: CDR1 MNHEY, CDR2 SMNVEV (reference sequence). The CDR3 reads CASSWTSGGVKETQYF. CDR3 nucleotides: TGTGCCAGCAGTTGGACTAGCGGGGGTGTTAAAGAGACCCAGTACTTC.

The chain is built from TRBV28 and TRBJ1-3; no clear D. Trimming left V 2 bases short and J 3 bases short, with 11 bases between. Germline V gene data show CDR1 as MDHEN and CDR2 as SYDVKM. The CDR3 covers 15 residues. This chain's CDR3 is CASSLERVGGNTIYF. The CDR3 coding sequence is TGTGCCAGCAGTTTAGAGAGGGTTGGTGGAAACACCATATATTTT.

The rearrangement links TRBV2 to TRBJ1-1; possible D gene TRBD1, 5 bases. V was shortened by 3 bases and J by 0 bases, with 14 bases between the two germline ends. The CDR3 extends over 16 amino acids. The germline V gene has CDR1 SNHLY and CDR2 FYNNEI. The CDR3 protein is CASSDWARQLNTEAFF. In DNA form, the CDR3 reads TGTGCCAGCAGTGATTGGGCCCGACAGTTGAACACTGAAGCTTTCTTT.

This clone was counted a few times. The CDR3 sequence is CASSSRTGNYGYTF. Written as DNA, the CDR3 is TGTGCCAGCAGCTCACGGACAGGGAACTATGGCTACACCTTC. The J gene is TRBJ1-2, the V gene TRBV7-9; 8 bases align to TRBD1. The CDR3 loop spans 14 amino acids. The V gene end was trimmed by 4 bases and the J gene end by 2 bases; junction bases not matched to a gene: 3. CDR1 and CDR2 (germline): SEHNR, FQNEAQ (reference sequence).

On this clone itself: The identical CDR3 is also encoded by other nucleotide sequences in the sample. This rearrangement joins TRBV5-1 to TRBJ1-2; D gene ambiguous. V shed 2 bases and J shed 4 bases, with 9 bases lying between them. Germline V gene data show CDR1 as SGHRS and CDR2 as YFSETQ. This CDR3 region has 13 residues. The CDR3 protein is CASSFGGSYGYTF. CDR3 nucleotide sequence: TGCGCCAGCAGCTTTGGCGGAAGCTATGGCTACACCTTC.

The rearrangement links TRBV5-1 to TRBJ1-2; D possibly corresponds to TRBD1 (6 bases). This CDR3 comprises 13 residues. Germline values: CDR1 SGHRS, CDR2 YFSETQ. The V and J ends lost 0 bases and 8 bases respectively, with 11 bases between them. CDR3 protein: CASSLEGEGGYTF. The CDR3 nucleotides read TGCGCCAGCAGCTTGGAGGGGGAAGGGGGCTACACCTTC.

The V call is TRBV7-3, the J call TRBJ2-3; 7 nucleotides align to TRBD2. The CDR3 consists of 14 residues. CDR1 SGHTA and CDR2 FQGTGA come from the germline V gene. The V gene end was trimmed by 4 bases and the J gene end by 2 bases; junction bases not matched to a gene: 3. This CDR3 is CASSSGLVTDTQYF. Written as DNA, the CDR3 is TGTGCCAGCAGCTCCGGACTAGTCACAGATACGCAGTATTTT.

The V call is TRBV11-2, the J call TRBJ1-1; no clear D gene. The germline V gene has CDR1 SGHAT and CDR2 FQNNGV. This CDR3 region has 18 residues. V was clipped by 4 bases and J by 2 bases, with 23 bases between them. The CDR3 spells CASSSGRIIGGTNTEAFF. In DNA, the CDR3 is TGTGCCAGCAGCTCAGGACGGATAATAGGAGGTACAAACACTGAAGCTTTCTTT.

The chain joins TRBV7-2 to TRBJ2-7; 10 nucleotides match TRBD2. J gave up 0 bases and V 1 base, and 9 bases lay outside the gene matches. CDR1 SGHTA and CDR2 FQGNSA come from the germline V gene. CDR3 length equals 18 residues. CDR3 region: CASSLGGTSVVSSYEQYF. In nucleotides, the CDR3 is TGTGCCAGCAGCTTAGGGGGGACTAGCGTTGTAAGCTCCTACGAGCAGTACTTC. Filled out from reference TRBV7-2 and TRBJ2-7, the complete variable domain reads GAGVSQSPSNKVTEKGKDVELRCDPISGHTALYWYRQSLGQGLEFLIYFQGNSAPDKSGLPSDRFSAERTGGSVSTLTIQRTQQEDSAVYLCASSLGGTSVVSSYEQYFGPGTRLTVT.

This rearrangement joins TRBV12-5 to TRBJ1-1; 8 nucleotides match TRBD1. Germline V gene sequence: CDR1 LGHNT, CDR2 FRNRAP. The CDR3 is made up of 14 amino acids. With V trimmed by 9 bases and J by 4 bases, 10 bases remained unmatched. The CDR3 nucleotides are TGTGCTAGCCAAGATGGACAGGGAGGCACTGAAGCTTTCTTT. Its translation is CASQDGQGGTEAFF. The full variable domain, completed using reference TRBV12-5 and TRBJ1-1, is DARVTQTPRHKVTEMGQEVTMRCQPILGHNTVFWYRQTMMQGLELLAYFRNRAPLDDSGMPKDRFSAEMPDATLATLKIQPSEPRDSAVYFCASQDGQGGTEAFFGQGTRLTVV.

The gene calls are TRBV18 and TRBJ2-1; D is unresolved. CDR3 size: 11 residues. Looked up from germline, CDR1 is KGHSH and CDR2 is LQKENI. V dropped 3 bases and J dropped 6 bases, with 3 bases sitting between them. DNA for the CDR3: TGTGCCAGCTCACCGAGCAATGAGCAGTTCTTC. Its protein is CASSPSNEQFF.

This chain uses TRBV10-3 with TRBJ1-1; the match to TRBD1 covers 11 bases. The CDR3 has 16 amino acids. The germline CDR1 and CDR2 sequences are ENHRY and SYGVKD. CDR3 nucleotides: TGTGCTACCACGGACGGACAGGGGGCGCGGAACACTGAAGCTTTCTTT. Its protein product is CATTDGQGARNTEAFF.